This T cell receptor (beta chain) is drawn from a study of PD-L1 blockade in urothelial cancer. Time point specified: peripheral blood 6 weeks after treatment start. Trimming left V 3 bases short and J 14 bases short, with 14 bases between. The CDR3 is 12 residues long. Germline V lookup: CDR1 SGHTA, CDR2 FQGNSA. Assay: immunoSEQ multiplex PCR; the TCRdb copy retains only in-frame clones and omits some. The top ten clones hold about 2.7% of a sample with roughly 28,000 clones, roughly 80% of them seen once. V gene TRBV7-2 combines with J gene TRBJ2-1; D gene uncertain. The sample consisted of PBMCs, taken around atezolizumab (anti-PD-L1) treatment. The receptor comes from a man in his 70s with urothelial cancer. CDR3 residues: CASSFPLDREFF. DNA for the CDR3: TGTGCCAGCAGCTTCCCACTCGACCGGGAGTTCTTC.